The subject of this entry is one TCR beta chain. Only in-frame clones appear in the TCRdb table, and some are missing; sequencing was by immunoSEQ multiplex PCR. Of about 380,000 clones listed, 95% are singletons. The V gene's germline CDR1 is LNHNV and CDR2 YYDKDF (reference sequence). Trimming took off 1 base at V and 2 bases at J, with 13 bases between the two ends. The CDR3 covers 16 residues. The sample originates from a study of shared T cell receptors in the human thymus. The sequence was obtained from a human donor. The sequencing input was thymocytes. V gene TRBV15 combines with J gene TRBJ2-3; D possibly corresponds to TRBD2 (6 bases). The CDR3 sequence: CATSRVRGFDTDTQYF. CDR3 bases: TGTGCCACCAGCAGAGTGCGGGGTTTTGACACAGATACGCAGTATTTT.